This TCR beta chain was profiled in a study of cytomegalovirus exposure and HLA in healthy donors. Whole-study findings and limits: Associated with HLA alleles at 0.05 false discovery rate in a later analysis were around 17,000 TCR beta sequences. The study had only CMV serostatus as immune exposure information. Later analysis placed DRB1 highest and HLA-C lowest in TCR association rates, which differed by HLA locus.

Points on this clone: No antigen is known for it.

The study ran its PCR with 60 Vbeta and 13 Jbeta primers. The table came from immunoSEQ multiplex PCR; TCRdb's copy has only in-frame clones and leaves some out. The sample consists of around 40,000 clones, roughly 87% of them appearing once. Deletions cut 4 bases from V and 0 bases from J, with 9 bases between. Germline-derived CDR1 and CDR2 are LGHNA and YNFKEQ. The CDR3 contains 14 residues. This TCR derives from a woman aged 40 to 50 in good health and CMV-seropositive. The sequenced sample was PBMCs. The J gene is TRBJ1-1, the V gene TRBV4-2, with D tentatively TRBD1 (5 bases). The CDR3 is CASSPRVVNTEAFF. The CDR3 DNA sequence: TGTGCCAGCAGCCCCAGGGTTGTGAACACTGAAGCTTTCTTT.